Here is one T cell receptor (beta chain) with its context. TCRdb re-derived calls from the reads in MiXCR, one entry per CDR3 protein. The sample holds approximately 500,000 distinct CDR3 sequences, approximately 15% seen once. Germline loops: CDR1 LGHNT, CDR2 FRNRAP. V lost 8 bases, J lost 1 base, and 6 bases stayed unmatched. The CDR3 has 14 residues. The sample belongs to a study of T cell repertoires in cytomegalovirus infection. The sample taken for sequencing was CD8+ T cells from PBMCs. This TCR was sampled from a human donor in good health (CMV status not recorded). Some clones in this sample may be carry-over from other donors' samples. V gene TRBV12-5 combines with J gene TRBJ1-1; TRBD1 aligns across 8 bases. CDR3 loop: CASQGAEGNTEAFF. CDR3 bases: TGTGCTAGTCAGGGGGCGGAGGGGAACACTGAAGCTTTCTTT.